This TCR beta chain emerged from a study of shared clonotypes between healthy human individuals. About the study: Each donor contributed plates that comprised three CD4 naive, three CD4 memory, two CD8 naive and one CD8 memory. Notes on the study in general: Investigators collected only blood, and repertoires in tissues likely differ.

Healthy HIV-negative adults without recent acute infections or vaccinations served as donors. Turning to this clone: Its antigen is not known.

A deep-level run was used for the assay. Sequenced by immunoSEQ multiplex PCR; TCRdb stores in-frame clones only, minus some. The sample consists of some 2,500,000 clones, around 92% of them appearing once. This CDR3 spans 12 amino acids. Germline values: CDR1 MDHEN, CDR2 SYDVKM. Trimming pared 6 bases from V and 7 bases from J, leaving 10 bases between. The V gene is TRBV28, the J gene TRBJ1-5; D gene uncertain. Input material: naive CD4+ T cells from PBMCs. Subset here: CD45RA+ positively selected. This clonotype was sampled from a man younger than 30 in good health. Some clones in this sample may be carry-over from other donors' samples. CDR3 sequence: CASRPDVQPQHF. CDR3 nucleotide sequence: TGTGCCAGCAGACCCGACGTACAGCCCCAGCATTTT. The full variable domain, its missing parts supplied by reference TRBV28 and TRBJ1-5, is DVKVTQSSRYLVKRTGEKVFLECVQDMDHENMFWYRQDPGLGLRLIYFSYDVKMKEKGDIPEGYSVSREKKERFSLILESASTNQTSMYLCASRPDVQPQHFGDGTRLSIL.